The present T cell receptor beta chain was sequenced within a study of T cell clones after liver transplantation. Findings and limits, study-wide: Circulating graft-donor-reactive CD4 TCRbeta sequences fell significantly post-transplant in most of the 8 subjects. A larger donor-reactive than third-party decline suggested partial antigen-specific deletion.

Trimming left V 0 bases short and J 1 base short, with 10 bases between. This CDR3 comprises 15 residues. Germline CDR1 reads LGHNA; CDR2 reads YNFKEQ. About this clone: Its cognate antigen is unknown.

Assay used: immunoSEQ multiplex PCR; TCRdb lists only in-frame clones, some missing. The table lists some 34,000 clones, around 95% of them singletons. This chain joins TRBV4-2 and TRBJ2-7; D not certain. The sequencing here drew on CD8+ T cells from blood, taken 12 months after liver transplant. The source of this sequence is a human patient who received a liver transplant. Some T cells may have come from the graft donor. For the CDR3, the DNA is TGTGCCAGCAGCCAAGATGCAGCGAGTTCCTACGAGCAGTACTTC. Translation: CASSQDAASSYEQYF.